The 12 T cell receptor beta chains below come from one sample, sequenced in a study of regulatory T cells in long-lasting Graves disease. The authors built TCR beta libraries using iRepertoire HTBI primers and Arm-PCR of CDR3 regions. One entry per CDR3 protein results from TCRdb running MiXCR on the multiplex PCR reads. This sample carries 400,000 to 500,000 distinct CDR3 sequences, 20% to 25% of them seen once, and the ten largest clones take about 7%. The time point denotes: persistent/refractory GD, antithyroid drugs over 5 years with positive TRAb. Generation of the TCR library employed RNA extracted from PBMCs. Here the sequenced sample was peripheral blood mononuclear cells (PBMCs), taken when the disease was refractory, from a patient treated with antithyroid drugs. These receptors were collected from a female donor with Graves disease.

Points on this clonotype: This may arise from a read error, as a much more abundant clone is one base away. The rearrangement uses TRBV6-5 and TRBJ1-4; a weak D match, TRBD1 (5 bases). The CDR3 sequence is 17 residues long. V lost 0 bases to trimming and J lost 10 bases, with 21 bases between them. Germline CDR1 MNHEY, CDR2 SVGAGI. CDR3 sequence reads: CASSYSYFRARGGKLFF. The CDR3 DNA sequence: TGTGCCAGCAGTTACTCGTACTTTAGGGCCCGTGGGGGAAAACTGTTTTTT.

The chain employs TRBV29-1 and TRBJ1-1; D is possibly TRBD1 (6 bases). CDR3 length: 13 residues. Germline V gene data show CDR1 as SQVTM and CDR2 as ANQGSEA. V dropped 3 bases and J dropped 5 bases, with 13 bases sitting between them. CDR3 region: CSVEDSIRTEAFF. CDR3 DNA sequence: TGCAGCGTTGAGGACAGTATAAGGACTGAAGCTTTCTTT.

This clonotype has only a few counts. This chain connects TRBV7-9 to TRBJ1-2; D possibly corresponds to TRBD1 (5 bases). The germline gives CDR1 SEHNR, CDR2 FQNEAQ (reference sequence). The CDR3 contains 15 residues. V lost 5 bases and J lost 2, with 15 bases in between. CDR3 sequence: CASSRIRGRNYGYTF. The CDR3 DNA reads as TGTGCCAGCAGCCGTATCCGGGGCCGGAACTATGGCTACACCTTC. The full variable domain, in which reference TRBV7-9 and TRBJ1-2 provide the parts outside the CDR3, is DTGVSQNPRHKITKRGQNVTFRCDPISEHNRLYWYRQTLGQGPEFLTYFQNEAQLEKSRLLSDRFSAERPKGSFSTLEIQRTEQGDSAMYLCASSRIRGRNYGYTFGSGTRLTVV.

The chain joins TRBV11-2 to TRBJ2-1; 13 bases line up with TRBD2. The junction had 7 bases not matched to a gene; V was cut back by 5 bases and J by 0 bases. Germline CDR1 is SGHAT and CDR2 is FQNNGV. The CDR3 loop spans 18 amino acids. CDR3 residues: CASSLTSGGAPSYNEQFF. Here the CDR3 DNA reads TGTGCCAGCAGCCTCACTAGCGGGGGGGCCCCCTCCTACAATGAGCAGTTCTTC.

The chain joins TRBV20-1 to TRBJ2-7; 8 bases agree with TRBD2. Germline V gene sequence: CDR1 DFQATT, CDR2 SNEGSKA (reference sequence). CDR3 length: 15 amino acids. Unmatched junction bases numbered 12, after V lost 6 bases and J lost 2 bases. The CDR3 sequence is CSAGGSGGHTYEQYF. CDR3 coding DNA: TGCAGTGCGGGAGGGAGCGGGGGCCACACCTACGAGCAGTACTTC.

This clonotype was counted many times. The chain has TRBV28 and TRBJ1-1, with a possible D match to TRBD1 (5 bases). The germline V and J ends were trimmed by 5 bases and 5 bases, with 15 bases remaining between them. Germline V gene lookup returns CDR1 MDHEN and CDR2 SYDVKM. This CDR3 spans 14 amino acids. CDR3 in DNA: TGTGCCAGCAGTGCCGGCGTGGGGCGAACTGAAGCTTTCTTT. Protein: CASSAGVGRTEAFF.

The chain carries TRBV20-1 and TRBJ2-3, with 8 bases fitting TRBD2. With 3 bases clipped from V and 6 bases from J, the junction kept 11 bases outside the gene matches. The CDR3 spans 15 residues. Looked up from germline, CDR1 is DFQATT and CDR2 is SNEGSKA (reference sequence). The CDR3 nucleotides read TGCAGTGCTAGCGAACTACCGGGGGGGCTCGATACGCAGTATTTT. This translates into CSASELPGGLDTQYF.

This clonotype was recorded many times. CDR3 coding DNA: TGTGCCAGCAGCCCAACATCCAGGGCCGGGGACTATGGCTACACCTTC. It yields the protein CASSPTSRAGDYGYTF. The genes are TRBV9 and TRBJ1-2, with D tentatively TRBD1 (5 bases). Germline lookup yields CDR1 SGDLS and CDR2 YYNGEE. Trimming pared 4 bases from V and 3 bases from J, leaving 19 bases between. The CDR3 runs 16 residues. Full variable domain (missing parts from reference TRBV9 and TRBJ1-2): DSGVTQTPKHLITATGQRVTLRCSPRSGDLSVYWYQQSLDQGLQFLIQYYNGEERAKGNILERFSAQQFPDLHSELNLSSLELGDSALYFCASSPTSRAGDYGYTFGSGTRLTVV.

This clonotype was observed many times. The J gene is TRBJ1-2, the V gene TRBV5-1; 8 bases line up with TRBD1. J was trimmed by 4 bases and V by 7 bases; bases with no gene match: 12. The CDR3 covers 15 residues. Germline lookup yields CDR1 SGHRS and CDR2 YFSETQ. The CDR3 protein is CASSASGQASYGYTF. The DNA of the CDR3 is TGCGCCAGCTCCGCCTCGGGACAGGCTTCCTATGGCTACACCTTC. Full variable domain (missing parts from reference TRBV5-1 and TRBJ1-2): KAGVTQTPRYLIKTRGQQVTLSCSPISGHRSVSWYQQTPGQGLQFLFEYFSETQRNKGNFPGRFSGRQFSNSRSEMNVSTLELGDSALYLCASSASGQASYGYTFGSGTRLTVV.

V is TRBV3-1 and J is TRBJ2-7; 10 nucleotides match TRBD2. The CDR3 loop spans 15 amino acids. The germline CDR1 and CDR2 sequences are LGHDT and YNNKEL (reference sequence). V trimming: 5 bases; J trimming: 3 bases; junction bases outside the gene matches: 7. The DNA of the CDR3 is TGTGCCAGCAGCGCCCGGACTAGCGGTAACTACGAGCAGTACTTC. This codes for CASSARTSGNYEQYF.

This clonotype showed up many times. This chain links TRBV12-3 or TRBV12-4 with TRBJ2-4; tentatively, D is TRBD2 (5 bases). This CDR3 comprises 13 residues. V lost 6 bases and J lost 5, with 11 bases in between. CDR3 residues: CASSLRRENIQYF. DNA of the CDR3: TGTGCCAGCAGCCTCAGGCGGGAAAACATTCAGTACTTC.

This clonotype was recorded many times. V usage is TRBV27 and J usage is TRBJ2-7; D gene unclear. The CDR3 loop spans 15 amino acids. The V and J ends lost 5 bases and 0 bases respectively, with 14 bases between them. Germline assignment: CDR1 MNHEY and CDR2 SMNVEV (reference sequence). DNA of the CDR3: TGTGCCAGCAGTCGTATCGGGCCAAGCTCCTACGAGCAGTACTTC. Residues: CASSRIGPSSYEQYF.